The 24 T cell receptor beta chains listed next were all sequenced from one sample in a study of regulatory T cells in long-lasting Graves disease. Arm-PCR of CDR3 regions with iRepertoire HTBI primers generated TCR beta libraries. MiXCR, run by TCRdb on the multiplex PCR reads, gives a single entry per CDR3 protein. The sample comprises roughly 500,000 distinct CDR3 sequences, more than 10% of which are singletons, and about 8.9% rests with the top ten. Sample time point: newly diagnosed GD, antithyroid drugs for less than 3 months. PBMCs were the source of the RNA used for TCR sequencing. This same sample was also taken into another study, of T cells in Graves' hyperthyroidism and ophthalmopathy.

The sequencing used peripheral blood mononuclear cells (PBMCs), collected at new diagnosis, from a patient treated with antithyroid drugs. Receptors were obtained from a woman aged 25 to 39 with Graves disease.

This clonotype was observed a handful of times. The chain couples TRBV30 to TRBJ2-4; D gene uncertain. Germline CDR1 is GTSNPN and CDR2 is SVGIG (reference sequence). The CDR3 consists of 13 residues. Trimming removed 8 bases from V and 7 bases from J, with 18 bases in between. CDR3 sequence reads: CASSERASNIQYF. The CDR3 DNA is TGTGCCAGTAGTGAACGCGCAAGCAACATTCAGTACTTC.

The sample holds a few counts of this clonotype. The V gene is TRBV19, the J gene TRBJ1-2; D remains ambiguous. Trimming took off 10 bases at V and 4 bases at J, with 22 bases between the two ends. This CDR3 comprises 15 residues. Germline V gene data show CDR1 as LNHDA and CDR2 as SQIVND (reference sequence). In DNA, the CDR3 is TGTGCCACCAAAAGGAATAGCGGGTCTGGCTATGGCTACACCTTC. This encodes CATKRNSGSGYGYTF.

This clonotype has ten or more counts. This chain uses TRBV11-3 with TRBJ2-2; tentatively, D is TRBD1 or TRBD2 (5 bases each). Germline loops: CDR1 SGHNT, CDR2 YENEEA. Between the trimmed V and J ends, which lost 4 bases and 4 bases, there was a span of 22 bases. This CDR3 comprises 18 residues. The CDR3, as DNA: TGTGCCAGCAGCTCCCCACCGATGGGGGAGCCGTTCACCGGGGAGCTGTTTTTT. Translated, it gives CASSSPPMGEPFTGELFF.

Details on this clonotype: Only one base separates this from a far larger clonotype, so it likely reflects a read error. The rearrangement joins TRBV11-2 to TRBJ2-3, with TRBD2 identical over 14 bases. There are 15 residues in the CDR3. Per the germline V gene, CDR1 is SGHAT and CDR2 is FQNNGV. The CDR3 region is CASSPGLAGVNEQSF. CDR3 sequence (DNA): TGTGCCAGCAGCCCGGGACTAGCGGGAGTCAATGAGCAGTCCTTC.

The CDR3 region has the DNA TGCGCCAGCAGCTTGTCTGTGTACAAGCGTCGCGTTGGCACCGGGGAGCTGTTTTTT. Amino acids: CASSLSVYKRRVGTGELFF. The chain combines TRBV5-1 with TRBJ2-2; D unclear. Trimming cost V 1 base and J 4 bases, with 23 bases left between them. Germline CDR1 is SGHRS and CDR2 is YFSETQ. The CDR3 has 19 residues.

In its sample, this clonotype was seen many times. The rearrangement joins TRBV27 to TRBJ1-2; tentatively, D is TRBD1 (5 bases). CDR3 size: 14 residues. CDR1 MNHEY and CDR2 SMNVEV come from the germline V gene (reference sequence). V lost 5 bases and J lost 2, with 12 bases in between. CDR3 DNA sequence: TGTGCCAGCAGTCCCTCCCAGGGAAACTATGGCTACACCTTC. It is translated as CASSPSQGNYGYTF.

Only a few counts were recorded for this clonotype. V gene TRBV14 combines with J gene TRBJ1-6; no definite D call. The germline V gene has CDR1 SGHDN and CDR2 FVKESK. The CDR3 has 15 residues. The V gene lost 0 bases and the J gene lost 7 bases, with 10 bases spanning the gap. CDR3 region: CASSQDRVTNSPLHF. CDR3 nucleotide sequence: TGTGCCAGCAGCCAAGATCGGGTCACCAATTCACCCCTCCACTTT. Full variable domain (remainder filled in from reference TRBV14 and TRBJ1-6): EAGVTQFPSHSVIEKGQTVTLRCDPISGHDNLYWYRRVMGKEIKFLLHFVKESKQDESGMPNNRFLAERTGGTYSTLKVQPAELEDSGVYFCASSQDRVTNSPLHFGNGTRLTVT.

There are many counts of this clonotype. The rearrangement links TRBV12-3 or TRBV12-4 to TRBJ1-4, with 8 bases that match TRBD1. Trimming removed 9 bases from V and 5 bases from J; junction bases left unmatched: 8. CDR3 length equals 14 residues. CDR3 bases: TGTGCCAGTACGGTAGGGGACAGGAATGAAAAACTGTTTTTT. It translates to CASTVGDRNEKLFF.

This chain connects TRBV9 to TRBJ2-5; TRBD1 aligns across 10 bases. Germline V gene lookup returns CDR1 SGDLS and CDR2 YYNGEE. The trim removed 0 bases at V and 5 bases at J, leaving 4 bases unmatched. This CDR3 region has 15 residues. CDR3 sequence: CASSVVPGQGETQYF. CDR3 DNA: TGTGCCAGCAGCGTAGTACCGGGACAGGGGGAGACCCAGTACTTC.

The chain has TRBV28 and TRBJ1-1; maybe TRBD1 (5 bases). Germline V gene data show CDR1 as MDHEN and CDR2 as SYDVKM. V lost 6 bases, J lost 4 bases, and 18 bases lay in between. The CDR3 consists of 15 residues. CDR3 loop: CASSPNGAVGTEAFF. DNA for the CDR3: TGTGCCAGCAGCCCCAACGGGGCGGTCGGCACTGAAGCTTTCTTT.

This clonotype was seen at least ten times. This chain connects TRBV11-2 to TRBJ2-3; either TRBD1 or TRBD2 may supply D (5 bases each). The CDR3 contains 15 residues. V was clipped by 0 bases and J by 2 bases, with 9 bases between them. Germline-derived CDR1 and CDR2 are SGHAT and FQNNGV. CDR3 sequence reads: CASSLDRDPTDTQYF. In nucleotides, the CDR3 is TGTGCCAGCAGCTTAGACCGGGACCCCACAGATACGCAGTATTTT.

On this clonotype itself: At one boundary the junction diverges from the germline segment, which might be a read error. V and J are TRBV12-3 or TRBV12-4 and TRBJ1-2, with 7 bases aligning to TRBD1. The CDR3 covers 15 residues. CDR3 DNA sequence: TGTGCCGGCAGCTCCCGGGACAGAGTGAGCTATGGCTACACCTTC. Translated: CAGSSRDRVSYGYTF.

This clonotype has just a few counts. The chain uses TRBV18 and TRBJ2-5; D remains ambiguous. V was pared by 3 bases and J by 2 bases, with 7 bases between. Germline CDR1 is KGHSH and CDR2 is LQKENI. The CDR3 has 13 residues. In DNA form, the CDR3 reads TGTGCCAGCTCACCCCCGGTTCAAGAGACCCAGTACTTC. Its translation: CASSPPVQETQYF.

A few counts support this clonotype. The chain carries TRBV30 and TRBJ1-5, with 8 nucleotides matching TRBD1. CDR1 is GTSNPN and CDR2 is SVGIG in the germline V gene (reference sequence). Trimming at V came to 2 bases and at J to 2 bases, leaving 5 bases not matched to a gene. This CDR3 has 15 amino acids. CDR3 amino acids: CAWSSQGARNQPQHF. In DNA form, the CDR3 reads TGTGCCTGGAGTTCTCAGGGGGCTCGCAATCAGCCCCAGCATTTT.

At least ten counts were recorded for this clonotype. This sequence joins TRBV6-1 and TRBJ2-7, with D possibly being TRBD2 (6 bases). The CDR3 length is 15 residues. Trimming took off 6 bases at V and 0 bases at J, with 15 bases between the two ends. CDR1 MNHNS and CDR2 SASEGT come from the germline V gene. The DNA of the CDR3 is TGTGCCAGCAGGCCCTTGGCGGGGCGCTCCTACGAGCAGTACTTC. It is translated as CASRPLAGRSYEQYF.

The J gene is TRBJ2-3, the V gene TRBV20-1, with TRBD1 as a possible D gene (7 bases). The germline V gene encodes CDR1 DFQATT and CDR2 SNEGSKA (reference sequence). CDR3 length: 14 amino acids. V lost 6 bases and J 3 bases, leaving 16 bases between the germline ends. CDR3 amino acids: CSATKQGRTDTQYF. In DNA, the CDR3 is TGCAGTGCGACCAAACAGGGGAGGACAGATACGCAGTATTTT.

This clonotype was found many times. V usage is TRBV2 and J usage is TRBJ1-5; no reliable D call. CDR1 and CDR2 from the germline V gene are SNHLY and FYNNEI. The CDR3 is made up of 15 amino acids. V was shortened by 2 bases and J by 4 bases, with 12 bases between the two germline ends. The CDR3 DNA sequence: TGTGCCAGCAGTGAATTTAGATGGGGAAATCAGCCCCAGCATTTT. Protein: CASSEFRWGNQPQHF. The variable domain in full, completed from reference TRBV2 and TRBJ1-5, reads EPEVTQTPSHQVTQMGQEVILRCVPISNHLYFYWYRQILGQKVEFLVSFYNNEISEKSEIFDDQFSVERPDGSNFTLKIRSTKLEDSAMYFCASSEFRWGNQPQHFGDGTRLSIL.

This clonotype was seen repeatedly, ten times or more. This chain joins TRBV2 and TRBJ2-3, with 12 bases matching TRBD2. This CDR3 has 16 residues. V shed 5 bases and J 5 bases; nucleotides not matched to a gene: 8. The germline V gene has CDR1 SNHLY and CDR2 FYNNEI. The CDR3 sequence is CASSTRLAGDKDTQYF. In DNA, the CDR3 is TGTGCCAGCAGTACCAGACTAGCGGGAGATAAAGATACGCAGTATTTT.

About this clonotype: A much larger clonotype is one base distant, so this may be a read error. The chain is built from TRBV2 and TRBJ1-1; D unclear. The CDR3 loop spans 14 amino acids. In germline, CDR1 is SNHLY, CDR2 FYNNEI. CDR3 sequence: CACSSNGENTEAFF. In DNA, the CDR3 is TGTGCCTGCAGCTCCAACGGAGAGAACACTGAAGCTTTCTTT.

In this sample, this clonotype turned up a few times. CDR3 residues: CSARVGGPGSAKTQYF. CDR3 nucleotides: TGCAGTGCTAGGGTGGGAGGGCCTGGATCGGCGAAGACCCAGTACTTC. This chain connects TRBV20-1 to TRBJ2-5; TRBD2 matches 7 bases. The germline V gene encodes CDR1 DFQATT and CDR2 SNEGSKA (reference sequence). J lost 6 bases, V lost 3 bases, and 16 bases had no gene match. The CDR3 covers 16 residues.

This clonotype was counted at least ten times. The chain is built from TRBV27 and TRBJ2-7; perhaps TRBD2 as D (6 bases). The CDR3 totals 15 residues. Trimming cost V 3 bases and J 4 bases, with 16 bases left between them. The germline V gene has CDR1 MNHEY and CDR2 SMNVEV (reference sequence). In nucleotides, the CDR3 is TGTGCCAGCAGTTTTGGAACGGGAGTCAGGTACGAGCAGTACTTC. Its protein is CASSFGTGVRYEQYF.

This clonotype was observed a handful of times. This chain uses TRBV6-2 or TRBV6-3 with TRBJ1-2, with D possibly TRBD1 on 5 matching bases. The CDR3 spans 13 residues. CDR1 is MNHEY and CDR2 is SVGEGT in the germline V gene. V was trimmed by 7 bases and J by 2 bases, leaving 11 bases between them. The CDR3 DNA reads TGTGCCAGCACCAGACAGACCAACTATGGCTACACCTTC. Protein sequence: CASTRQTNYGYTF.

This clonotype was counted many times. The V and J genes are TRBV6-1 and TRBJ1-4, with a tentative D call TRBD1 (6 bases). This CDR3 comprises 16 residues. Germline assignment: CDR1 MNHNS and CDR2 SASEGT. The V end lost 5 bases, the J end lost 7 bases, and 20 bases lay between the germline ends. For the CDR3, the DNA is TGTGCCAGCAGTCCAGGGGAGTTGTTGGCCGGTGAAAAACTGTTTTTT. This codes for CASSPGELLAGEKLFF.

This clonotype was counted many times. The chain employs TRBV6-5 and TRBJ2-7, with D unresolved. Germline-derived CDR1 and CDR2 are MNHEY and SVGAGI. V was pared by 0 bases and J by 0 bases, with 9 bases between. CDR3 size: 15 residues. Here the CDR3 reads CASSYSTVTSYEQYF. DNA of the CDR3: TGTGCCAGCAGTTACTCGACGGTCACCTCCTACGAGCAGTACTTC.